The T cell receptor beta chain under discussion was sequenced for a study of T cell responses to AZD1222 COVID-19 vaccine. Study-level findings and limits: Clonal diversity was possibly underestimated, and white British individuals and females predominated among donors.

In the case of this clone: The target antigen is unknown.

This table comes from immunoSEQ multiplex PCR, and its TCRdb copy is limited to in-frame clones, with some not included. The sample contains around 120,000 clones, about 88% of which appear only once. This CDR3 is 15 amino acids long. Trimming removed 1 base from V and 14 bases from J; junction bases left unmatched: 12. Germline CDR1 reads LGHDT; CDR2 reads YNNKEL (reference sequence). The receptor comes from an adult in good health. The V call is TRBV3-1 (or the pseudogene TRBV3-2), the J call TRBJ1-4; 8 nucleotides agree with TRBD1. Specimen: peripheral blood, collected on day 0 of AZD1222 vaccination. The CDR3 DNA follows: TGTGCCAGCAGCCAAGTAGGACCGGACAGGGTTTTTCTGTTTTTT. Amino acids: CASSQVGPDRVFLFF.